The present T cell receptor beta chain was sequenced within a study of cytomegalovirus exposure and HLA in healthy donors (dated by TCRdb to 2015 to 2018). Describing the broader study: An earlier analysis of some 600 of the donors reported about 300 Gb of sequence data and around 120 million unique TCR beta sequences obtained from approximately 180 million T cells. On average, around 240,000 unique TCR beta nucleotide sequences were sequenced per donor among several hundred genotyped donors of the cohort, with roughly 19% of those sequences being non-productive. Genome-wide SNP genotypes for about three fifths of the roughly 670 donors were used in a later genetic analysis, which treated that subset as a discovery cohort. To decide whether each TCR beta V gene segment behaved as functional or pseudogenic, an earlier analysis of approximately 620 of the donors relied on high-throughput TCR beta sequencing. The aim of the study was to test whether cataloging public T cell receptors could identify signatures of past pathogen exposure. Roughly five DR-DQ haplotypes were handled as single units for association and clustering because linkage in the cohort was strong. The study combined high-throughput TCR immunosequencing, statistical association of individual TCRs with disease status, and machine learning to predict cytomegalovirus infection status. The number of donors typed differed by locus, with 629-630 for A, B, C, DRB1 and DQB1, about 500 for DQA1, 606 for DPA1, and over 400 for DPB1. A later analysis re-analyzed previously published TCR beta repertoires from roughly 690 donors and added high-resolution HLA genotyping to study TCR occurrence patterns. HLA typing covered class I and class II loci at four-digit resolution. Roughly 320 gigabases of sequencing data and about 92 million unique TCR sequences made up an early release that covered 500 to 700 HLA-typed donors. The study used immunosequencing to profile the T cell repertoires of 600 to 850 subjects and linked those repertoires to cytomegalovirus serostatus. Among the roughly 400 genotyped donors, about 83% belonged to the genetic ancestry cluster associated with self-reported Caucasian donors. The later analysis used no new phenotypic data to find candidate immune exposures, relying instead on TCR beta sequences and their occurrence across donors. Donor age, sex, ethnicity and CMV serostatus were compiled alongside the repertoire data. Every repertoire in the discovery cohort had been generated on one and the same sequencing platform. A separate validation cohort of approximately 130 different subjects was used in addition to the 666-subject first cohort. Broad study findings and their caveats: The study listed 150 to 200 TCR beta chains as associated with cytomegalovirus. Because HLA typing was unavailable for some donors at each locus, only the typed subset was used in association tests. Most TCR sequences were seen in very few donors, while some public TCRs were found in many individuals. A later analysis found that HLA-associated TCR beta chains were more clonally expanded and had lower generation probabilities than equally common non-associated chains. In vitro tests confirmed that three of the cytomegalovirus-associated TCR beta chains recognize cytomegalovirus antigens. In a later genetic analysis, a missense DCLRE1C variant was associated with V-gene and J-gene trimming of TCR beta chains, and the association was replicated in an independent cohort. The classifier was reported to diagnose cytomegalovirus status with high specificity and sensitivity in both the original cohort and the validation cohort. At a false discovery rate of 0.05, a later analysis linked 16,951 TCR beta sequences to specific HLA alleles. According to a later analysis, TCR association rates differed among HLA loci, with DRB1 alleles showing the most associated TCRs and HLA-C alleles showing the fewest. The presence/absence analyses assumed that sequencing depth was roughly uniform across donors, and that assumption may not be true. Correlated functional status among segregating V segments might be attributable to linkage disequilibrium, but an unknown experimental factor could not be ruled out. Immune exposure information for the cohort was limited to CMV serostatus. When HLA alleles, especially DR and DQ, strongly co-occurred, TCR associations were difficult to assign to individual alleles. Only TCR beta chains were sequenced in this cohort, and the absence of alpha or paired-chain data limited detectable features. A further reported finding was that TCR beta sequences accurately predicted the HLA-A and HLA-B alleles for most subjects in the first cohort. The sequencing pipeline was judged likely to have produced a cluster of highly shared sequence variants as a technical artifact. About 17 rarely observed V segments, including chromosome 9 orphons, were excluded from the earlier analysis of some 590 of the donors because counts were too low. Because the 87-base-pair reads could not distinguish some IMGT-functional V segments, including TRBV6-2 and TRBV6-3, those segments were excluded. In a later genetic analysis, fewer N-insertions in productive TCRs were reported among donors in an Asian-associated ancestry cluster than the approximately 630-donor mean. In an earlier analysis of approximately 590 of the donors, most TCR beta V segments appeared in productive rearrangements about 90% or about 30% of the time, broadly matching IMGT annotations. According to the authors, the approach could potentially be generalized to other disease states and immunological phenotypes. Several of the top co-occurrence clusters appeared to be linked to parvovirus B19, influenza, CMV and Epstein-Barr virus, according to a later analysis. According to a later analysis, most CMV-associated TCR beta chains appeared to be HLA-restricted, and the HLA associations seemed to be driven largely by CMV exposure.

The cohort consisted of some 670 healthy bone marrow donors. Cohort members were all nominally healthy when sampled, although unrecorded immune exposures were likely present. The donor was CMV seropositive and belonged to the group of 250 to 300 seropositive cohort members. A peripheral blood sample was provided by each donor, and peripheral blood mononuclear cells were used for TCR beta sequencing. Genomic DNA extraction from the blood cell samples was performed with the Qiagen DNeasy Blood Extraction Kit. To prepare the library, the immunoSEQ multiplex PCR assay was applied. For the multiplex PCR, a mixture combining 60 forward primers for TCR Vbeta segments and 13 reverse primers for TCR Jbeta segments was used. The CDR3 region of rearranged TCR beta genes was amplified from genomic DNA with a multiplex PCR assay. On the Illumina HiSeq System, the amplified TCR beta libraries were sequenced as 87-base-pair reads. The original methods were these. A later analysis tallied roughly 78 million unique TCR beta chains across the 650 to 750 repertoires, and some 10 million of those chains were shared by two or more donors. Raw reads were error-corrected and collapsed into unique sequences by a nearest-neighbor algorithm in which closely related sequences were merged to remove PCR and sequencing errors. To assign V, D and J gene segments, CDR3 sequences were aligned to IMGT reference sequences. For a sequence to be retained, a match of at least six nucleotides to both a V gene segment and a J gene segment was required. A rearrangement was called productive if the CDR3 had no stop codons and remained in frame with V and J, and every other rearrangement was called non-productive. Following IMGT convention, CDR3 was defined as the stretch from the second conserved V-encoded cysteine to the conserved J-encoded phenylalanine. The earlier analysis of 587 of the donors excluded sequences that lacked an unambiguous match to a single V gene segment. In an earlier analysis of approximately 560 of the donors, a V segment was called functional when productive rearrangements were above 56.7%, and segregating when the standard deviation between donors exceeded 5%. A statistical classification framework was built for diagnosing cytomegalovirus status from the catalog of TCR beta chain sequences. A later analysis assigned V and J genes by comparing TCR nucleotide sequences with IMGT/GENE-DB human TR gene sequences. Using the TCRdist pipeline, a later analysis assigned CDR3 sequences along with most-parsimonious VDJ recombination scenarios. A later analysis defined each TCR beta chain by its CDR3 amino acid sequence plus V-gene family, and excluded reads lacking a unique V-gene family. To address suspected cross-contamination and a sequencing artifact, a later analysis removed around 590 highly shared, low-generation-probability nucleotide sequences. In a later analysis, a clonal expansion index for each public chain was calculated from normalized within-repertoire ranks of inferred template counts. In a later analysis, generation probabilities were computed with a VDJ recombination model fitted to out-of-frame rearrangements, and the resulting probabilities were checked against IGoR. Hypergeometric tests were used in a later analysis to score TCR-TCR, TCR-HLA and TCR-CMV co-occurrence, with a repertoire-size bias correction applied to the TCR pairs. To estimate false discovery rates, a later analysis permuted the HLA or CMV assignments 20 times. In a later analysis, co-occurring TCRs were grouped with DBSCAN, and TCRdist sequence similarity was added when clustering was performed within HLA-allele-positive subsets. Repertoires with fewer than 30,000 or more than 120,000 public chains were left out of co-occurrence clustering, as were a handful of repertoires with anomalous nucleotide sharing. TCRdb's version of the immuneACCESS table is confined to in-frame rearrangements and falls short of the full clone set. An unresolved V gene accounts for under half of the shortfall where checked; the remainder is of unknown origin. The DNA was the basis for D and trimming; V, J and clone size are from that table. The sample table holds approximately 210,000 clones, of which around 79% were seen once. The ten largest clonotypes hold around 0.4% of the sample.

From V the trimming removes 5 bases and from J it removes 3 bases, while the gene matches leave 8 bases of the junction unaccounted for. As encoded in the germline V gene, CDR1 is SGHDT while CDR2 is YYEEEE. The CDR3 runs 16 residues from the cysteine to the phenylalanine. CDR3 DNA is the only sequence kept; it has 48 bases, read in frame from the first base. Points on this clone: Its target antigen remains unknown. One base away there is no much larger clone; base qualities are not given.

Specimen: PBMCs. The V and J genes are TRBV5-6 and TRBJ1-1; the junction holds 12 bases that match TRBD1. This clonotype was obtained from a male donor in good health and CMV-seropositive. This receptor carries the CDR3 CASSSGTGGRDTEAFF. The bases read TGTGCCAGCAGTTCCGGGACAGGGGGCAGGGACACTGAAGCTTTCTTT.